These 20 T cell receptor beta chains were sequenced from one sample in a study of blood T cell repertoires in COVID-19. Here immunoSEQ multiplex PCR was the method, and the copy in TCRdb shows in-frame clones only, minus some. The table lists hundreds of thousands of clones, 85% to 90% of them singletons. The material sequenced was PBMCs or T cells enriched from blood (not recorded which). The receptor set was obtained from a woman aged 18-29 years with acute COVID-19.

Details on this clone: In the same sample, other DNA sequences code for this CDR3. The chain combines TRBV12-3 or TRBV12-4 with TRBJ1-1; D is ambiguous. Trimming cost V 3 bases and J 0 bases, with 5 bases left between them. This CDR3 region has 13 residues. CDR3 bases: TGTGCCAGCAGTTTCTCCCTGAACACTGAAGCTTTCTTT. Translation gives CASSFSLNTEAFF.

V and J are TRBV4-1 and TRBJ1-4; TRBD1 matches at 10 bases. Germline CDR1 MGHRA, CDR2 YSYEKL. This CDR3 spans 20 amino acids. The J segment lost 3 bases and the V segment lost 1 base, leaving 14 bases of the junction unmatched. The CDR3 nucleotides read TGCGCCAGCAGCCAAGGGCACGGGAGGACAGGGGGACATGCTAATGAAAAACTGTTTTTT. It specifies CASSQGHGRTGGHANEKLFF.

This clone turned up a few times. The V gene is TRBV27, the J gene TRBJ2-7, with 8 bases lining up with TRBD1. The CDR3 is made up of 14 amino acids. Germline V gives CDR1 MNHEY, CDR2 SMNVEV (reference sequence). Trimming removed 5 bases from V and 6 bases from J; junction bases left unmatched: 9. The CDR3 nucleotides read TGTGCCAGCAGTAGATGGGACAGGCCCCTCGAGCAGTACTTC. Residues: CASSRWDRPLEQYF.

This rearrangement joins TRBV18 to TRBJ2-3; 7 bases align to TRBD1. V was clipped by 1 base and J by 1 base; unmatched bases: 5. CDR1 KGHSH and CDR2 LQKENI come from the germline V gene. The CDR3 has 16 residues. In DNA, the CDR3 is TGTGCCAGCTCACCACTACAGGGGACGGGCACAGATACGCAGTATTTT. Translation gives CASSPLQGTGTDTQYF. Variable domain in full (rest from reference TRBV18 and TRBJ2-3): NAGVMQNPRHLVRRRGQEARLRCSPMKGHSHVYWYRQLPEEGLKFMVYLQKENIIDESGMPKERFSAEFPKEGPSILRIQQVVRGDSAAYFCASSPLQGTGTDTQYFGPGTRLTVL.

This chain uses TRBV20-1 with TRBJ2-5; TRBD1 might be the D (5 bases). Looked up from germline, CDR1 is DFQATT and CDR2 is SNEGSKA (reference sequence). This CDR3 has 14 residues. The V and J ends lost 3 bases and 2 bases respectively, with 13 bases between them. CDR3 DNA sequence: TGCAGTGCTAGTGTCCCGAGACAGCAAGAGACCCAGTACTTC. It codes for CSASVPRQQETQYF.

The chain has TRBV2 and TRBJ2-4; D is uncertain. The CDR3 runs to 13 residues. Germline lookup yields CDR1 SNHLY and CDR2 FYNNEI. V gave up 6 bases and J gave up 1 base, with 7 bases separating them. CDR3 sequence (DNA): TGTGCCAGCAGCCGAGAGGCCAAAAACATTCAGTACTTC. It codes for CASSREAKNIQYF. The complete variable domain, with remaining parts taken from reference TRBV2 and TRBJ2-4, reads EPEVTQTPSHQVTQMGQEVILRCVPISNHLYFYWYRQILGQKVEFLVSFYNNEISEKSEIFDDQFSVERPDGSNFTLKIRSTKLEDSAMYFCASSREAKNIQYFGAGTRLSVL.

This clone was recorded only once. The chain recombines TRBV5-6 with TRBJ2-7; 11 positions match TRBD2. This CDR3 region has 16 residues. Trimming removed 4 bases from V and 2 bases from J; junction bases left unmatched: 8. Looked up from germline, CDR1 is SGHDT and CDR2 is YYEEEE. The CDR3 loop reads CASSRSGRAAPYEQYF. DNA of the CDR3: TGTGCCAGCAGCCGTAGCGGGAGGGCCGCCCCCTACGAGCAGTACTTC.

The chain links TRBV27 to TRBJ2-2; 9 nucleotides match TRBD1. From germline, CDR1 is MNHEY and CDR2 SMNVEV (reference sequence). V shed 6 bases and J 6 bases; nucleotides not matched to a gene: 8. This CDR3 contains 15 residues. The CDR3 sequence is CASRLQGALAGELFF. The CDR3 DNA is TGTGCCAGCAGGTTACAGGGGGCGCTTGCCGGGGAGCTGTTTTTT.

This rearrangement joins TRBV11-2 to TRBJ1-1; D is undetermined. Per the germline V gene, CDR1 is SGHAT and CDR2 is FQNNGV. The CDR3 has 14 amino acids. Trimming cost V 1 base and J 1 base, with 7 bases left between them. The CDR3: CASSLAGANTEAFF. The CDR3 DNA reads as TGTGCCAGCAGCTTAGCCGGAGCGAACACTGAAGCTTTCTTT.

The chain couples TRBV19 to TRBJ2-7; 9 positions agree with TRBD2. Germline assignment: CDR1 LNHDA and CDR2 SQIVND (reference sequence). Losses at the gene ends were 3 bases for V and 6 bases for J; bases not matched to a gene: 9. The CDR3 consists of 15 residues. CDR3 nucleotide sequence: TGTGCCAGTAGTATTAGCGGGAGAGGGGAAGGCGAGCAGTACTTC. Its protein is CASSISGRGEGEQYF.

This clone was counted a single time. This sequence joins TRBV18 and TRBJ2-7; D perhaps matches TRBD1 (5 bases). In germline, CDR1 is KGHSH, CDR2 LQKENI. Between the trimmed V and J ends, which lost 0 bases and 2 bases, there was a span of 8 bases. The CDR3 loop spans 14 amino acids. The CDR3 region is CASSPPDRPYEQYF. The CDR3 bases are TGTGCCAGCTCACCACCTGACAGACCCTACGAGCAGTACTTC.

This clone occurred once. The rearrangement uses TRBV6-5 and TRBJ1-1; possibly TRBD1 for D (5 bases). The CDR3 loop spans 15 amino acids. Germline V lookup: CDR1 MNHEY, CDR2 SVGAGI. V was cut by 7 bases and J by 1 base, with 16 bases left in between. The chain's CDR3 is CASIPPAGQNTEAFF. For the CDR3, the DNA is TGTGCCAGCATCCCCCCAGCAGGGCAGAACACTGAAGCTTTCTTT.

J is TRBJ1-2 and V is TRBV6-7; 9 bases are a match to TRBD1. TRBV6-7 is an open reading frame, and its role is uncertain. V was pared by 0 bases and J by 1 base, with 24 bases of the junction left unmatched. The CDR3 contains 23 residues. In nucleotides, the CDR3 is TGTGCCAGCAGTTACTCTTTATCCGACAGGGGGGAGGCCGGCGTTCAAGTTAACTATGGCTACACCTTC. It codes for CASSYSLSDRGEAGVQVNYGYTF.

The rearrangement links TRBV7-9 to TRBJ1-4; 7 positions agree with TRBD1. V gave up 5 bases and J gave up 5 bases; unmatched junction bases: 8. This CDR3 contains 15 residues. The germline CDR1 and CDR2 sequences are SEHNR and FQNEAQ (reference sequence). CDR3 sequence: CASSPNRGPNEKLFF. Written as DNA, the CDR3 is TGTGCCAGCAGCCCGAACAGGGGACCGAATGAAAAACTGTTTTTT.

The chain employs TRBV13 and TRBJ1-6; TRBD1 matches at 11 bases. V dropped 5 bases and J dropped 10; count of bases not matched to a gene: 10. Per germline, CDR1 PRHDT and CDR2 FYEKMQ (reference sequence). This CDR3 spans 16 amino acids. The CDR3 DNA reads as TGTGCCAGCAGCCCCCTCGGGACAGGGGGAAGATCACCCCTCCACTTT. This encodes CASSPLGTGGRSPLHF.

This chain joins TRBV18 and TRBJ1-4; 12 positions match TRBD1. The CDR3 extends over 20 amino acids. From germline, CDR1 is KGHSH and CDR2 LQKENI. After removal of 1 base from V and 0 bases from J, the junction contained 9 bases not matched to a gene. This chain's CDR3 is CASSPRVPGTGGSTNEKLFF. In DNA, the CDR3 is TGTGCCAGCTCACCACGAGTACCCGGGACAGGGGGCTCAACTAATGAAAAACTGTTTTTT.

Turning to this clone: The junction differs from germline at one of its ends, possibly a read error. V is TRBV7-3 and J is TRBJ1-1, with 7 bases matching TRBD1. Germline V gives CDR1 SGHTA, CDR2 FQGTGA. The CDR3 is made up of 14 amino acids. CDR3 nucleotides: TGTGCCAGCAGTTTAACAGGGGCAGGGACTGAAGCTTTCTTT. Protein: CASSLTGAGTEAFF.

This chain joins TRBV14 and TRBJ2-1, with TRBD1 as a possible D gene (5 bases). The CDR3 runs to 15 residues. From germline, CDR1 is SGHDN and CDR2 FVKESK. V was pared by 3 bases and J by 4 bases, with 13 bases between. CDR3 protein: CASSQWGTKYNEQFF. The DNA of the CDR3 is TGTGCCAGCAGCCAGTGGGGCACAAAGTACAATGAGCAGTTCTTC.

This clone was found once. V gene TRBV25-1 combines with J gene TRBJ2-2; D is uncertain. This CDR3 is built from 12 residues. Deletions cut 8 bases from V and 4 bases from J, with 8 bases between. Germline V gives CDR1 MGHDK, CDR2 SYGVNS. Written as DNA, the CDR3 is TGTGCCAGCGGCTTTGTCACCGGGGAGCTGTTTTTT. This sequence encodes CASGFVTGELFF.

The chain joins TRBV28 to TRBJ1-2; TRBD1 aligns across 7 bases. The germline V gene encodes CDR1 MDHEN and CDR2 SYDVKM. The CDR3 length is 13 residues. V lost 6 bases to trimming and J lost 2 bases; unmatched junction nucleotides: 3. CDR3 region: CASREQGNYGYTF. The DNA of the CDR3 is TGTGCCAGCAGGGAACAGGGGAACTATGGCTACACCTTC.